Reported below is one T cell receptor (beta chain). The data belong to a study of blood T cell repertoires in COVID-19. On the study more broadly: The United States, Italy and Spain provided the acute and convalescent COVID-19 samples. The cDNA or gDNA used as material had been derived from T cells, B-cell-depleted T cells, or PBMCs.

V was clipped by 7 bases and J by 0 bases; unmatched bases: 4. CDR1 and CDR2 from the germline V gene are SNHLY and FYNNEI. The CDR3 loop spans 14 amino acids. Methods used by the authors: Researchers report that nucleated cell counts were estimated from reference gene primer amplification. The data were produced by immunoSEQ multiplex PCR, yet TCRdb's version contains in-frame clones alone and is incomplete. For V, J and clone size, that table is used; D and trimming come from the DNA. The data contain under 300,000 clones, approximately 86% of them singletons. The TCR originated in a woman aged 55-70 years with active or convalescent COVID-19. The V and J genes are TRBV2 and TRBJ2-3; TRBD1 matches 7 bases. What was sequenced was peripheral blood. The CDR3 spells CASKGASSTDTQYF. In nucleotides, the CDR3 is TGTGCCAGCAAGGGGGCTTCTAGCACAGATACGCAGTATTTT.